Following are 2 T cell receptor beta chains from one sample sequenced in a study of graft-versus-host responses after intestinal transplantation. No cognate antigen is known for these TCRs. This table comes from immunoSEQ multiplex PCR, and its TCRdb copy is limited to in-frame clones, with some not included. The table lists approximately 78,000 clones, roughly 84% of them singletons. Sample: unstimulated CD8+ T cells sorted from spleen or lymph node cells, taken before transplant. These receptor sequences come from a human donor who was the organ donor for an intestinal transplant.

The table lists this clone with a count of one. The V call is TRBV30, the J call TRBJ2-3, with 7 bases aligning to TRBD1. Per germline, CDR1 GTSNPN and CDR2 SVGIG (reference sequence). The CDR3 loop spans 16 amino acids. V lost 3 bases, J lost 0 bases, and 9 bases stayed unmatched. The CDR3 protein is CAWRKGGSPSTDTQYF. The CDR3, as DNA: TGTGCCTGGAGGAAAGGGGGCAGTCCAAGCACAGATACGCAGTATTTT.

The rearrangement uses TRBV7-2 and TRBJ2-5; possible D gene TRBD2, 6 bases. The germline V and J ends were trimmed by 3 bases and 9 bases, with 17 bases remaining between them. Per germline, CDR1 SGHTA and CDR2 FQGNSA. CDR3 length: 14 amino acids. This CDR3 reads CASSFLSTTGAQYF. The CDR3 nucleotides are TGTGCCAGCAGCTTTCTCTCGACCACGGGGGCCCAGTACTTC.